These 23 T cell receptor beta chains were all obtained from the same sample, sequenced in a study of CD8 T cells in Susac syndrome. Random-hexamer reverse transcription was applied to about 0.45 to 1 ug RNA. One entry per CDR3 protein, called by TCRdb with MiXCR from the immunoSEQ multiplex PCR reads. The data show around 170,000 distinct CDR3 sequences, 95% seen once. Sequenced input: CD8+ T cells from PBMCs. These receptors were collected from a human donor with Susac syndrome.

The V gene is TRBV6-5, the J gene TRBJ1-4; D is possibly TRBD1 (6 bases). Trimming pared 0 bases from V and 8 bases from J, leaving 13 bases between. The CDR3 extends over 15 amino acids. The germline CDR1 and CDR2 sequences are MNHEY and SVGAGI. This chain's CDR3 is CASSYSGGAREKLFF. The CDR3 DNA follows: TGTGCCAGCAGTTACTCTGGGGGGGCGCGAGAAAAACTGTTTTTT.

The V and J genes are TRBV2 and TRBJ2-3, with D uncertain. Germline V lookup: CDR1 SNHLY, CDR2 FYNNEI. Trimming stripped 2 bases from V and 2 bases from J, with 11 bases between. The CDR3 is 15 residues long. For the CDR3, the DNA is TGTGCCAGCAGTGAAAGGGTAGGCTCCACAGATACGCAGTATTTT. Amino acids: CASSERVGSTDTQYF. Full variable domain (rest looked up from reference TRBV2 and TRBJ2-3): EPEVTQTPSHQVTQMGQEVILRCVPISNHLYFYWYRQILGQKVEFLVSFYNNEISEKSEIFDDQFSVERPDGSNFTLKIRSTKLEDSAMYFCASSERVGSTDTQYFGPGTRLTVL.

This chain connects TRBV7-6 to TRBJ1-6, with D possibly TRBD1 on 5 matching bases. With 7 bases removed from V and 10 bases from J, the gap between germline ends came to 14 bases. This CDR3 region has 13 residues. The germline gives CDR1 SGHVS, CDR2 FNYEAQ. The CDR3, as DNA: TGTGCCAGCAACCGAGGGGCGAACTCACCCCTCCACTTT. It encodes CASNRGANSPLHF.

The J gene is TRBJ1-6, the V gene TRBV27, with TRBD1 matching over 7 bases. The CDR3 covers 14 residues. The germline V gene encodes CDR1 MNHEY and CDR2 SMNVEV (reference sequence). V lost 2 bases to trimming and J lost 8 bases; unmatched junction nucleotides: 3. The CDR3 loop reads CASSLNRGYSPLHF. For the CDR3, the DNA is TGTGCCAGCAGTTTAAACAGGGGTTATTCACCCCTCCACTTT.

This clonotype was recorded only once. The chain joins TRBV3-1 to TRBJ2-1; 11 nucleotides agree with TRBD2. V dropped 6 bases and J dropped 4; count of bases not matched to a gene: 5. Germline V gene sequence: CDR1 LGHDT, CDR2 YNNKEL (reference sequence). The CDR3 totals 15 residues. The CDR3 DNA reads TGTGCCAGCAGATCCGGGACTAGCGGATACAATGAGCAGTTCTTC. Amino acid sequence: CASRSGTSGYNEQFF.

The chain has TRBV23-1 and TRBJ2-7, with D perhaps given as TRBD1 or TRBD2 (5 bases each). TRBV23-1 carries the ORF label, with uncertain function. The CDR3 consists of 14 residues. Trimming cost V 2 bases and J 0 bases, with 8 bases left between them. The CDR3 region has the DNA TGCGCCAGCAGTCAAAAGGGGAGCTCCTACGAGCAGTACTTC. Translated: CASSQKGSSYEQYF.

The V and J genes are TRBV30 and TRBJ1-1; D is possibly TRBD1 (5 bases). Trimming took off 0 bases at V and 3 bases at J, with 14 bases between the two ends. The CDR3 has 15 residues. From germline, CDR1 is GTSNPN and CDR2 SVGIG (reference sequence). The CDR3 sequence is CAWSVLGGGYTEAFF. The CDR3 DNA is TGTGCCTGGAGTGTACTTGGGGGAGGATACACTGAAGCTTTCTTT.

V gene TRBV19 combines with J gene TRBJ2-1, with 10 bases aligning to TRBD2. The CDR3 has 15 residues. V gave up 0 bases and J gave up 7 bases; unmatched junction bases: 3. Germline V lookup: CDR1 LNHDA, CDR2 SQIVND (reference sequence). The CDR3 DNA sequence: TGTGCCAGTAGTATAGATAGCGGGGGGATAAATGAGCAGTTCTTC. Its translation is CASSIDSGGINEQFF.

The V and J genes are TRBV7-8 and TRBJ2-4, with 7 positions matching TRBD2. V shed 0 bases, J shed 3 bases, and the junction held 8 bases outside the gene matches. The germline V gene encodes CDR1 SGHVS and CDR2 FQNEAQ. The CDR3 loop spans 17 amino acids. CDR3 in DNA: TGTGCCAGCAGCTTAGCGCTTGCGGGAGCAGACAAAAACATTCAGTACTTC. It encodes CASSLALAGADKNIQYF.

This sequence joins TRBV29-1 and TRBJ2-3; the D gene could be TRBD1 or TRBD2 (5 bases each). Germline V gene sequence: CDR1 SQVTM, CDR2 ANQGSEA. V lost 5 bases and J lost 1, with 22 bases in between. CDR3 length equals 17 residues. Written as DNA, the CDR3 is TGCAGCGTTACCGGGACCCTCTCAGAAGGGCGCACAGATACGCAGTATTTT. Amino acids: CSVTGTLSEGRTDTQYF.

The rearrangement joins TRBV25-1 to TRBJ2-3, with 7 bases matching TRBD1. Germline trimming cut 6 bases from V and 8 bases from J; bases unmatched to any gene: 11. The CDR3 contains 14 residues. The germline gives CDR1 MGHDK, CDR2 SYGVNS. CDR3 sequence: CASRRDRDLVTQYF. CDR3 DNA sequence: TGTGCCAGCAGGCGTGACAGGGATTTGGTTACGCAGTATTTT.

The chain links TRBV20-1 to TRBJ2-7; no clear D gene. CDR1 and CDR2 from the germline V gene are DFQATT and SNEGSKA (reference sequence). The CDR3 covers 13 residues. V gave up 0 bases and J gave up 0 bases, with 6 bases separating them. The CDR3 sequence is CSARDPGSYEQYF. The DNA of the CDR3 is TGCAGTGCTAGAGATCCGGGCTCCTACGAGCAGTACTTC.

The chain couples TRBV9 to TRBJ2-6, with TRBD2 as a possible D gene (6 bases). Trimming took off 3 bases at V and 0 bases at J, with 10 bases between the two ends. Germline-derived CDR1 and CDR2 are SGDLS and YYNGEE. This CDR3 region has 16 residues. The chain's CDR3 is CASSAGTYSGANVLTF. The CDR3 bases are TGTGCCAGCAGCGCGGGGACTTACTCTGGGGCCAACGTCCTGACTTTC.

V gene TRBV5-1 combines with J gene TRBJ2-1; 15 bases map to TRBD2. With 5 bases clipped from V and 2 bases from J, the junction kept 8 bases outside the gene matches. Germline values: CDR1 SGHRS, CDR2 YFSETQ. CDR3 length: 18 amino acids. Here the CDR3 reads CASSPGTSGGPPYNEQFF. The CDR3 DNA sequence: TGCGCCAGCAGTCCCGGGACTAGCGGGGGGCCCCCCTACAATGAGCAGTTCTTC.

The chain recombines TRBV7-2 with TRBJ1-2, with TRBD1 as a possible D gene (5 bases). The germline CDR1 and CDR2 sequences are SGHTA and FQGNSA. CDR3 length: 13 residues. V was trimmed by 5 bases and J by 5 bases, leaving 12 bases between them. The CDR3 is CASSAGTVYGYTF. Here the CDR3 DNA reads TGTGCCAGCAGCGCAGGGACGGTGTATGGCTACACCTTC.

V and J are TRBV27 and TRBJ2-1, with 7 nucleotides matching TRBD2. This CDR3 is 16 amino acids long. V lost 3 bases to trimming and J lost 9 bases; unmatched junction nucleotides: 14. Germline CDR1 reads MNHEY; CDR2 reads SMNVEV (reference sequence). CDR3 DNA sequence: TGTGCCAGCAGTTTCGCCGGGACTACTATCGGGAGTGAGCAGTTCTTC. Translating it yields CASSFAGTTIGSEQFF.

The chain recombines TRBV7-8 with TRBJ2-5, with unresolved D. The V end was cut by 0 bases, the J end by 2 bases, with 10 bases between. The CDR3 sequence is 15 residues long. Germline V gene data show CDR1 as SGHVS and CDR2 as FQNEAQ. CDR3 nucleotide sequence: TGTGCCAGCAGCTTAGCTACCTTTATTCAAGAGACCCAGTACTTC. This encodes CASSLATFIQETQYF. Full variable domain (outside the CDR3, taken from reference TRBV7-8 and TRBJ2-5): GAGVSQSPRYKVAKRGQDVALRCDPISGHVSLFWYQQALGQGPEFLTYFQNEAQLDKSGLPSDRFFAERPEGSVSTLKIQRTQQEDSAVYLCASSLATFIQETQYFGPGTRLLVL.

V is TRBV7-8 and J is TRBJ1-5, with TRBD1 as a possible D gene (5 bases). Germline CDR1 is SGHVS and CDR2 is FQNEAQ. The CDR3 runs to 16 residues. The germline V and J ends were trimmed by 5 bases and 0 bases, with 14 bases remaining between them. The CDR3 DNA sequence: TGTGCCAGCAGCGGAAAGGACACTTATAGCAATCAGCCCCAGCATTTT. It specifies CASSGKDTYSNQPQHF.

This clonotype was recorded only once. The rearrangement uses TRBV10-3 and TRBJ1-2; no reliable D call. The CDR3 consists of 13 residues. In germline, CDR1 is ENHRY, CDR2 SYGVKD. V lost 0 bases and J lost 7, with 9 bases in between. The CDR3 is CAISESMTAGYTF. In DNA, the CDR3 is TGTGCCATCAGTGAGTCAATGACTGCTGGCTACACCTTC.

V gene TRBV6-5 combines with J gene TRBJ2-1, with D unclear. The CDR3 loop spans 12 amino acids. CDR1 is MNHEY and CDR2 is SVGAGI in the germline V gene. V lost 2 bases and J 7 bases, leaving 6 bases between the germline ends. The CDR3 region is CASSYAGNEQFF. The CDR3 DNA follows: TGTGCCAGCAGTTACGCCGGGAATGAGCAGTTCTTC.

The rearrangement joins TRBV20-1 to TRBJ2-7; 9 bases fit TRBD2. The V and J ends lost 1 base and 3 bases, in that order; junction bases with no gene match: 4. The CDR3 has 14 residues. Germline V gene lookup returns CDR1 DFQATT and CDR2 SNEGSKA (reference sequence). The CDR3 spells CSARGTTSGYEQYF. In nucleotides, the CDR3 is TGCAGTGCTAGAGGTACGACTAGCGGCTACGAGCAGTACTTC.

J is TRBJ2-1 and V is TRBV7-9, with TRBD2 matching 10 bases. This CDR3 is 14 amino acids long. Germline V CDR1 and CDR2: SEHNR, FQNEAQ (reference sequence). The J segment lost 9 bases and the V segment lost 5 bases, leaving 7 bases of the junction unmatched. The CDR3 region has the DNA TGTGCCAGCAGCCTTCTAGCGGGGGAGGGTGAGCAGTTCTTC. It encodes CASSLLAGEGEQFF.

This chain connects TRBV5-6 to TRBJ1-2, with 7 bases lining up with TRBD1. V was pared by 6 bases and J by 6 bases, with 8 bases of the junction left unmatched. Germline-derived CDR1 and CDR2 are SGHDT and YYEEEE. The CDR3 spans 13 residues. The CDR3 here is CASTLEQGNGYTF. CDR3 DNA: TGTGCCAGCACCCTAGAACAGGGGAATGGCTACACCTTC.